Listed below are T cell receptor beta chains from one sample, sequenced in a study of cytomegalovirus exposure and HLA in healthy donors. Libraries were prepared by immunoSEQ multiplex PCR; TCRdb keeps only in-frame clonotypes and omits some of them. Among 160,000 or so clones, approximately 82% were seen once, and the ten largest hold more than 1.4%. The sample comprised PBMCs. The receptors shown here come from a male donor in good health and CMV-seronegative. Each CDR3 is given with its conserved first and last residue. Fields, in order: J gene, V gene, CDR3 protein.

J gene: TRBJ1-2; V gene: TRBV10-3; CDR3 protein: CAITQGTGYGYTF
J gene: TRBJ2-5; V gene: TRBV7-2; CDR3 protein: CASSGDRATQYF
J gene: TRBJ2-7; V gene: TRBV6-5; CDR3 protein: CASSLGTEYYEQYF
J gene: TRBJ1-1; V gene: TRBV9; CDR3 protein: CASSVVQGSDTEAFF
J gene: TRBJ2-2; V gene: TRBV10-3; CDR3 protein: CATAGQANTGELFF
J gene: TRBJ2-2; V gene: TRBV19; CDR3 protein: CASSISGQIAGELFF
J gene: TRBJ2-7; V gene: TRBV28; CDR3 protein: CASSLGTDYEQYF
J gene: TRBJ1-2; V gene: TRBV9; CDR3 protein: CASSPGQGANYGYTF
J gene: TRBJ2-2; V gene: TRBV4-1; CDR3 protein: CASSLRLAGKTGELFF
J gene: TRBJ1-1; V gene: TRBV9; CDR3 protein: CASSVVGGGLNTEAFF
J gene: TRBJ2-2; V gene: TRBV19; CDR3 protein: CASRGQPAGELFF
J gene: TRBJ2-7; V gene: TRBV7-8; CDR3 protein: CASSTNPGQYYEQYF
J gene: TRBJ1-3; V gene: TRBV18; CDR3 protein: CASSPPGTGSSGNTIYF
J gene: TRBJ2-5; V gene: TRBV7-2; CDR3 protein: CASSSFSSGGAAETQYF
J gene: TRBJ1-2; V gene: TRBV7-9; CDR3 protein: CASSLDQTVNYGYTF
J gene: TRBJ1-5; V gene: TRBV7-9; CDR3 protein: CASSPGVENNQPQHF
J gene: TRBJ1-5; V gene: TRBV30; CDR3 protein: CAWSVPGQPQHF
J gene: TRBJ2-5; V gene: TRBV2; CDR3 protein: CASSGGRGGETQYF
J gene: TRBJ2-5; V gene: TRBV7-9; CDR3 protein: CASSSGQGLGETQYF
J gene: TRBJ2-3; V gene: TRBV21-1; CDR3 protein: CASGQGAKDTQYF
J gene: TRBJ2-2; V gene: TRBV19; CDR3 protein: CASDPGFTGELFF
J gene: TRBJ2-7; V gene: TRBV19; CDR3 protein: CASSAAGPYEQYF
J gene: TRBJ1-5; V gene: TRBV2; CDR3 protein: CASSEARGGGGQPQHF
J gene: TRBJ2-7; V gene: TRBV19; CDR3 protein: CASRPGGSGYEQYF
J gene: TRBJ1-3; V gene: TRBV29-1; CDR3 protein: CSVAPTQGNTIYF
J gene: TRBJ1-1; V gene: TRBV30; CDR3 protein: CASIPTGGAVLDTEAFF